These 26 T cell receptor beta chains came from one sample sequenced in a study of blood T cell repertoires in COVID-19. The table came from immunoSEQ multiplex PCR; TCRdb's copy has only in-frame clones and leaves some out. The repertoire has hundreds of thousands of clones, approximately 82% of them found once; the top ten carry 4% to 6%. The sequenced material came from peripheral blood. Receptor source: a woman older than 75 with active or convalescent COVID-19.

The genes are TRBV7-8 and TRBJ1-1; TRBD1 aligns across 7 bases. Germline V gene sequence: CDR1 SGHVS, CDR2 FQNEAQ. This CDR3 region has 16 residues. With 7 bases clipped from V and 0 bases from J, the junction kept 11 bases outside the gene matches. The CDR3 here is CASNLSGGRMNTEAFF. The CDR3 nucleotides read TGTGCCAGCAACCTTTCAGGGGGGCGGATGAACACTGAAGCTTTCTTT.

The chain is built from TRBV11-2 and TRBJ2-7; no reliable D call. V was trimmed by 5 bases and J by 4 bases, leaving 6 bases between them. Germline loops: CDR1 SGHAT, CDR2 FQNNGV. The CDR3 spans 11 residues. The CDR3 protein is CASSLQYEQYF. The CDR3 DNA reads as TGTGCCAGCAGCCTCCAGTACGAGCAGTACTTC.

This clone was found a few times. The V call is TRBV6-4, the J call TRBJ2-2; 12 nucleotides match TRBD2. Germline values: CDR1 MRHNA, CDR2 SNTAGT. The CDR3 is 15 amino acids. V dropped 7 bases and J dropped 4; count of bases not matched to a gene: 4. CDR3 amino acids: CASKLAGGTTGELFF. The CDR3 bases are TGTGCCAGCAAACTAGCGGGAGGCACCACCGGGGAGCTGTTTTTT.

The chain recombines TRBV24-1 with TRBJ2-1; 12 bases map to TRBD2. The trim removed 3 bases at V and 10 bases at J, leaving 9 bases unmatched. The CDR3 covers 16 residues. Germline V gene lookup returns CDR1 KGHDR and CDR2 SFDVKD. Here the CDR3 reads CATSDPASGRAGEQFF. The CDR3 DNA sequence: TGTGCCACCAGTGATCCCGCTAGCGGGAGGGCCGGGGAGCAGTTCTTC.

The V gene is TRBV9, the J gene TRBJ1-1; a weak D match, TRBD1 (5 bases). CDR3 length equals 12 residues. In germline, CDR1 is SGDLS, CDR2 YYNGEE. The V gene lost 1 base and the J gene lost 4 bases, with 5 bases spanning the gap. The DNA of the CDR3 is TGTGCCAGCAGCGTACAGGGCACTGAAGCTTTCTTT. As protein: CASSVQGTEAFF.

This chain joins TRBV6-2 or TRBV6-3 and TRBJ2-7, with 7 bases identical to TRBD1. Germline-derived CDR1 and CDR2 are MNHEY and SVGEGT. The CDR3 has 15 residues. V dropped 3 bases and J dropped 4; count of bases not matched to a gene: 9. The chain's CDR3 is CASSYPQGISYEQYF. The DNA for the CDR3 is TGTGCCAGCAGTTATCCACAGGGGATTTCGTACGAGCAGTACTTC.

CDR3 nucleotide sequence: TGTGCCAGTAGTATTTTCGGACAGGGGGTATTGAGCAATCAGCCCCAGCATTTT. Its protein is CASSIFGQGVLSNQPQHF. The chain has TRBV19 and TRBJ1-5, with 10 bases fitting TRBD1. The CDR3 runs 18 residues. After removal of 3 bases from V and 1 base from J, the junction contained 9 bases not matched to a gene. Germline-derived CDR1 and CDR2 are LNHDA and SQIVND (reference sequence).

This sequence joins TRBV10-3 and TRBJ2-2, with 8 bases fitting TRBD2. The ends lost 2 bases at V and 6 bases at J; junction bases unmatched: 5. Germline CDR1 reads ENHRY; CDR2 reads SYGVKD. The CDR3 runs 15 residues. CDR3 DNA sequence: TGTGCCATCAGTGAGCACGGGACTAGTTCCGGGGAGCTGTTTTTT. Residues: CAISEHGTSSGELFF.

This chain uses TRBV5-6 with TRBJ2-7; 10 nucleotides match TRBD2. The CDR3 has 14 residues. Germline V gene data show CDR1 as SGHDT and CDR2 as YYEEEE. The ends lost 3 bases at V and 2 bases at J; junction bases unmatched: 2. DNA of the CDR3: TGTGCCAGCAGCTCACTAGCGGGAACCTACGAGCAGTACTTC. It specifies CASSSLAGTYEQYF.

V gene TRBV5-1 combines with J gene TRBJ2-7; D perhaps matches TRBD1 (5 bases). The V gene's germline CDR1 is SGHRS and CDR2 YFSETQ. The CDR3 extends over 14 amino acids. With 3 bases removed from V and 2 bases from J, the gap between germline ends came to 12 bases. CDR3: CASSSNAGTYEQYF. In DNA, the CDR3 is TGCGCCAGCAGCTCGAACGCAGGGACCTACGAGCAGTACTTC.

The chain's CDR3 is CASSLSGRVSEQYF. CDR3 nucleotide sequence: TGTGCCAGCAGTTTAAGCGGGAGGGTCTCAGAGCAGTACTTC. The chain uses TRBV27 and TRBJ2-7; TRBD2 aligns across 10 bases. Trimming removed 2 bases from V and 7 bases from J; junction bases left unmatched: 5. The CDR3 sequence is 14 residues long. Germline lookup yields CDR1 MNHEY and CDR2 SMNVEV (reference sequence).

The CDR3, as DNA: TGTGCCAGCAGCTCCGGGGGGGAGAACTATGGCTACACCTTC. Protein: CASSSGGENYGYTF. V gene TRBV28 combines with J gene TRBJ1-2, with D tentatively TRBD1 (5 bases). Trimming removed 6 bases from V and 2 bases from J, with 13 bases in between. From germline, CDR1 is MDHEN and CDR2 SYDVKM. The CDR3 has 14 amino acids.

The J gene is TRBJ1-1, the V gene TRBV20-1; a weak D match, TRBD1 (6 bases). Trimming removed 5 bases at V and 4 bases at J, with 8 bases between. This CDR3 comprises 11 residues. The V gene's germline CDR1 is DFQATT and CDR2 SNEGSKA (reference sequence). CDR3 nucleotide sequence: TGCAGTGCTGCCAGGGGCACTGAAGCTTTCTTT. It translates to CSAARGTEAFF.

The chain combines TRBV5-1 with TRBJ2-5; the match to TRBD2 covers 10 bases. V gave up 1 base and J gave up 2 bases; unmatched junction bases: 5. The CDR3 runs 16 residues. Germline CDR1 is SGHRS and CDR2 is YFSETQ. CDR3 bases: TGCGCCAGCAGCTTGACCGGGACTAGCGTACAAGAGACCCAGTACTTC. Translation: CASSLTGTSVQETQYF.

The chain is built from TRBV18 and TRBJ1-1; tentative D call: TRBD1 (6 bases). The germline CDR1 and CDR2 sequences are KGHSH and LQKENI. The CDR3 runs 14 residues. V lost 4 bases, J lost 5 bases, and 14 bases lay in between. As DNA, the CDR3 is TGTGCCAGCTCACTACCAGGGGTTTCAACTGAAGCTTTCTTT. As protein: CASSLPGVSTEAFF.

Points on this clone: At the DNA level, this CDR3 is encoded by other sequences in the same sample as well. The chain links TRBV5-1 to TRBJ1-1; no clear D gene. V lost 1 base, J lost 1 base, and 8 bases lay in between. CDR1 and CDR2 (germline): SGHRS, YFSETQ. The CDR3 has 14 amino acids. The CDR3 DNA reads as TGCGCCAGCAGCTTGTCGGGTGCGAACACTGAAGCTTTCTTT. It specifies CASSLSGANTEAFF.

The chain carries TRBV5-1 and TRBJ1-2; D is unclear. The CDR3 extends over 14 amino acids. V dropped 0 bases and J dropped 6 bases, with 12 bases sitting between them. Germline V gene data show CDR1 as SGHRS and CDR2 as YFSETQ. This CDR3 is CASSLEGGLDGYTF. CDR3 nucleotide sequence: TGCGCCAGCAGCTTGGAGGGAGGGCTAGATGGCTACACCTTC.

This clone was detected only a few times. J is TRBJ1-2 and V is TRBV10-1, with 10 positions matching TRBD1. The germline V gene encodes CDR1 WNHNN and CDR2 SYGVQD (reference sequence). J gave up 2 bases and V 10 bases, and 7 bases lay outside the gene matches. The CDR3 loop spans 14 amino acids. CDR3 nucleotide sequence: TGCGCCACCACACTGGACAGGGGGAACTATGGCTACACCTTC. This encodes CATTLDRGNYGYTF.

The DNA for the CDR3 is TGTGCCTGGAGTTCAGTATTTGAAGCTTTCTTT. It yields the protein CAWSSVFEAFF. The chain joins TRBV30 to TRBJ1-1, with D unresolved. The V gene's germline CDR1 is GTSNPN and CDR2 SVGIG (reference sequence). The CDR3 loop spans 11 amino acids. The V gene lost 2 bases and the J gene lost 7 bases, with 8 bases spanning the gap.

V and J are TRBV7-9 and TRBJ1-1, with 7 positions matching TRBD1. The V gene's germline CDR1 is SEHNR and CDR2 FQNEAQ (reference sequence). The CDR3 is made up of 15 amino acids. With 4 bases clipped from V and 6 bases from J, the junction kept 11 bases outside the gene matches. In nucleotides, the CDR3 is TGTGCCAGCAGCTCAGGAGTTAGGGGGCAGGCTGAAGCTTTCTTT. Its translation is CASSSGVRGQAEAFF.

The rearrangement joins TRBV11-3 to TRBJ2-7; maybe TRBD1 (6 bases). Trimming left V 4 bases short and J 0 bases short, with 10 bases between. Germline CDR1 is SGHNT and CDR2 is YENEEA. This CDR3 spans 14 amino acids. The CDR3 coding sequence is TGTGCCAGCAGCTCCGCGGACAGCTCCTACGAGCAGTACTTC. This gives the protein CASSSADSSYEQYF.

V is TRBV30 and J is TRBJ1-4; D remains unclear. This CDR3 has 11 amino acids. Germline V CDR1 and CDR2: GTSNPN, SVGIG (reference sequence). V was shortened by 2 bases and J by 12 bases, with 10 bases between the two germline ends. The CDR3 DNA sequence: TGTGCCTGGAGTCCCCTTTCGGAACTGTTTTTT. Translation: CAWSPLSELFF.

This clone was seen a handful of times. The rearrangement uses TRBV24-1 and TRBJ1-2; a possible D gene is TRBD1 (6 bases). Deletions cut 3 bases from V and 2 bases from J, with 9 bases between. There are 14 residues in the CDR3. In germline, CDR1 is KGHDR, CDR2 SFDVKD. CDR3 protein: CATSDAGQNYGYTF. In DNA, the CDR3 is TGTGCCACCAGTGATGCCGGACAGAACTATGGCTACACCTTC.

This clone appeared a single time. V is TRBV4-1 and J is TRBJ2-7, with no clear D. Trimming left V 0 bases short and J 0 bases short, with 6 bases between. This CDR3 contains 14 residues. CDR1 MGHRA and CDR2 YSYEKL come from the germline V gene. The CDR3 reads CASSQDFGSYEQYF. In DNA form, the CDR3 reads TGCGCCAGCAGCCAAGATTTCGGCTCCTACGAGCAGTACTTC.

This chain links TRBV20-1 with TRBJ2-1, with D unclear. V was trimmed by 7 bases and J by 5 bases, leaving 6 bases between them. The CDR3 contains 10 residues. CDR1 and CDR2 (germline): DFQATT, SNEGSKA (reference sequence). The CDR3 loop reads CSGQNNEQFF. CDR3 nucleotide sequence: TGCAGTGGTCAAAACAATGAGCAGTTCTTC.

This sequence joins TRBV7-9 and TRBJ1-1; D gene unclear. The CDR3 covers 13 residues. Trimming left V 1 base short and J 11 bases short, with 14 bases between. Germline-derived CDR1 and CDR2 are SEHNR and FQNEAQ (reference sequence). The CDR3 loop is CASSLVQNFEAFF. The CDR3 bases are TGTGCCAGCAGCTTAGTACAGAATTTTGAGGCTTTCTTT.